The clone carrying this TCR beta chain has a handful of counts. These data originate in a study of blood T cell repertoires in COVID-19. Whole-study context: Acute and convalescent COVID-19 samples came from the United States, Italy and Spain. The analysed material was cDNA or gDNA that came from T cells, B-cell-depleted T cells, or PBMCs.

In the authors' methods: Amplifying reference gene primers gave estimates of nucleated cell counts. Sequencing used immunoSEQ multiplex PCR; TCRdb keeps in-frame clones, though not all of them. From that table come the V and J calls and clone size; the DNA was used to work out D and trimming. The repertoire has 87,000 or so clones, 75% to 90% of them found once; the top ten carry around 10%. V shed 7 bases and J 9 bases; nucleotides not matched to a gene: 6. The CDR3 consists of 13 residues. Per germline, CDR1 MNHEY and CDR2 SVGAGI. This chain joins TRBV6-5 and TRBJ1-6, with TRBD1 matching 7 bases. Input material: peripheral blood. The source of this sequence is a man older than 75 with acute or convalescent COVID-19. CDR3: CASNAGGGSPLHF. Here the CDR3 DNA reads TGTGCCAGCAATGCAGGGGGTGGTTCACCCCTCCACTTT.